The sequence of this TCR beta chain was determined in a study of T cell repertoires in aging, cancer and after chemotherapy (dated by TCRdb to the late 2010s). With respect to the entire study: The donors fell into six age groups ranging from 30 or younger to 70 or older, and each group had at least three individuals. Healthy donor control TCR repertoires were recorded over several months to years and showed clear clonal overlap across re-sampling. Millions of TCR reads were contained in the full dataset. The study profiled peripheral blood TCR beta repertoires from healthy donors and cancer patients to examine immunoaging and T cell reconstitution after chemotherapy. Alongside 95 to 100 healthy donors serving as a reference group, the cohort included some 220 cancer patients, of whom approximately 94 had hematological cancers and about 130 had solid cancers. Study-wide conclusions, independent of this receptor: Declining TCR diversity with age in healthy donors was mainly explained by loss of richness; in cancer patients, loss of evenness also contributed. Compared with age-matched healthy donors, untreated patients with hematological or solid cancers had significantly lower TCR diversity and higher clonality in blood. In both cancer cohorts, the median generation probability rose over the chemotherapy interval, which suggests that the repertoire was reconstituted through rebound thymic output. According to the authors, the repertoire data do not allow conclusions to be drawn about immunological memory after chemotherapy.

This clonotype was detected only a few times. The clone's antigen remains unknown. Per-nucleotide qualities are absent, and no much larger clonotype sits a single base away. Rearranged TRB sequences spanning V, D and J segments were amplified by multiplex touch-down PCR using a mixed TRB-A/B primer pool. Illumina adapters and sample indices were attached to the amplicons through two consecutive PCR reactions run with Phusion HS II polymerase. Amplicons were gel-purified using the NucleoSpin Gel and PCR Clean-up kit and were subsequently checked with Qubit and an Agilent 2100 Bioanalyzer. Sequencing of the libraries was done on an Illumina MiSeq with paired-end, single-indexed 600-cycle runs. The published analysis was carried out like this. TRB sequences were processed with MiXCR versions 2.12 and 3.0.5. Each unique CDR3 nucleotide sequence counted as one clone, and only productive sequences with at least two reads were retained. The repertoire metrics were Shannon diversity, evenness, clonality (calculated as one minus evenness), and diversity profiles parameterized by alpha from 0 to 5. The IGoR algorithm was used to compute generation probabilities of clones in paired pre- and post-chemotherapy samples. The raw public data were reprocessed by TCRdb itself: fastp quality trimming at Q25, MiXCR clonotype calling, in-frame beta chains only. Rows with one shared CDR3 protein collapse into an entry with the most common genes and DNA. TCRdb's processing, not the authors', yielded these V and J calls. The sample contains roughly 9,800 distinct CDR3 sequences, 40% to 45% of them found a single time. Clones ranked in the top ten supply around 1.7% of the sample.

The CDR3 has 13 amino acids, counting the end cysteine and phenylalanine. The read is trimmed to its CDR3 DNA, 39 bases read in frame from base 1. V and J are truncated by 6 bases and 8 bases respectively, leaving an intervening sequence of 14 bases. Genomic DNA extracted from peripheral blood, rather than sorted cells or RNA, was used as the source for amplification of TCR beta rearrangements. The rearranged segments are TRBV12-3 or TRBV12-4 and TRBJ2-1, and TRBD1 may be the D gene, going by 5 matching bases. This TCR derives from a human donor in good health. Sequenced: blood. The CDR3 protein is CASRGHREDEQFF. The DNA sequence is given as TGTGCCAGCAGAGGACACCGTGAGGATGAGCAGTTCTTC.